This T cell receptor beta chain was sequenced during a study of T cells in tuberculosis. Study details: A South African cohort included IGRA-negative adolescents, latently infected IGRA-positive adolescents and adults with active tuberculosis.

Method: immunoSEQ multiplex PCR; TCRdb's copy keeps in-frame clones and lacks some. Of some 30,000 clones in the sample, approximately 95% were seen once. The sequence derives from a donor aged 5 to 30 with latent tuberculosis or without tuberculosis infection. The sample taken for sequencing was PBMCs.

Here the CDR3 DNA reads TGTGCCAGCAGCTTAGACCGACAGAGCTACGAGCAGTACTTC. It specifies CASSLDRQSYEQYF. The chain employs TRBV11-2 and TRBJ2-7, with D possibly TRBD1 on 5 matching bases. V dropped 0 bases and J dropped 3 bases, with 9 bases sitting between them. The CDR3 is made up of 14 amino acids. Per germline, CDR1 SGHAT and CDR2 FQNNGV. Supplemented by reference TRBV11-2 and TRBJ2-7, the full variable domain reads EAGVAQSPRYKIIEKRQSVAFWCNPISGHATLYWYQQILGQGPKLLIQFQNNGVVDDSQLPKDRFSAERLKGVDSTLKIQPAKLEDSAVYLCASSLDRQSYEQYFGPGTRLTVT.